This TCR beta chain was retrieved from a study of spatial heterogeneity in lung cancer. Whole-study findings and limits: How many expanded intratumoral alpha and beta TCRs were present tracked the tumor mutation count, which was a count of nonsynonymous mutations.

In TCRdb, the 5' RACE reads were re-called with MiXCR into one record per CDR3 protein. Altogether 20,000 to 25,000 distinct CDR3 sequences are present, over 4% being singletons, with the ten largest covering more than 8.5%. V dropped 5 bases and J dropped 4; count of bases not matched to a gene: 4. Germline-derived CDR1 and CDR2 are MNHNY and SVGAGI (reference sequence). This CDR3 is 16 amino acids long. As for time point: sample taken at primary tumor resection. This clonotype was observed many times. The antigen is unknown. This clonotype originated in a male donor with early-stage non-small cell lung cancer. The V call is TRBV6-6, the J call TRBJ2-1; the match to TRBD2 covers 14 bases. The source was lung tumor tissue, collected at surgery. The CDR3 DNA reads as TGTGCCAGCAGTAGGGGGACTAGCGGGGGTTACAATGAGCAGTTCTTC. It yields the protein CASSRGTSGGYNEQFF.